The source of this T cell receptor beta chain is a study of OX40 agonist ivuxolimab in advanced cancers. Assay: immunoSEQ multiplex PCR; the TCRdb copy retains only in-frame clones and omits some. The table includes 70,000 to 100,000 clones, about nine tenths detected once. The V and J ends lost 7 bases and 3 bases, in that order; junction bases with no gene match: 4. This CDR3 is built from 13 residues. The germline V gene has CDR1 SQVTM and CDR2 ANQGSEA. The chain has TRBV29-1 and TRBJ2-5, with 11 bases lining up with TRBD1. The specimen was CD4+ or CD8+ T cells sorted from blood, collected in a trial of the OX40 agonist ivuxolimab. The clonotype was recovered from an adult with an advanced solid tumor such as melanoma, head and neck, liver or kidney cancer. CDR3 in DNA: TGCAGCGCCGGACAGGGGGCTAAAGAGACCCAGTACTTC. This translates into CSAGQGAKETQYF.